A single sample gave rise to the 10 T cell receptor beta chains below, sequenced in a study of shared clonotypes between healthy human individuals. The protocol was immunoSEQ multiplex PCR, while the TCRdb copy is restricted to in-frame clones and leaves out a portion. This sample has 95,000 to 120,000 clones, with 68% found just once. Specimen: memory CD8+ T cells sorted from blood. Sample subset: CD45RO+ cells pooled with CCR7-negative TemRA cells. The receptor source for this set is a woman in her thirties in good health.

The genes are TRBV5-4 and TRBJ1-5; D is ambiguous. Germline V lookup: CDR1 SGHNT, CDR2 YYREEE (reference sequence). V was pared by 3 bases and J by 5 bases, with 6 bases between. CDR3 size: 12 residues. The CDR3 sequence is CASSSEDQPQHF. The CDR3 DNA follows: TGTGCCAGCAGCTCGGAGGATCAGCCCCAGCATTTT.

The genes are TRBV4-1 and TRBJ2-1; no firm D call. Trimming pared 0 bases from V and 8 bases from J, leaving 8 bases between. There are 13 residues in the CDR3. CDR1 is MGHRA and CDR2 is YSYEKL in the germline V gene. CDR3 DNA: TGCGCCAGCAGCCAAGAGAACTGGGATGAGCAGTTCTTC. Its protein product is CASSQENWDEQFF.

J is TRBJ2-7 and V is TRBV28, with a weak D call TRBD1 (5 bases). Germline loops: CDR1 MDHEN, CDR2 SYDVKM. This CDR3 is 15 amino acids long. Trimming cost V 7 bases and J 2 bases, with 18 bases left between them. CDR3 sequence reads: CASTPGRGQPYEQYF. For the CDR3, the DNA is TGTGCCAGCACCCCGGGTAGGGGTCAACCCTACGAGCAGTACTTC.

This clone has just a few counts. The chain links TRBV9 to TRBJ1-3; 7 nucleotides match TRBD1. The CDR3 spans 17 residues. With V trimmed by 1 base and J by 4 bases, 11 bases remained unmatched. Germline V lookup: CDR1 SGDLS, CDR2 YYNGEE. The DNA of the CDR3 is TGTGCCAGCAGCGTATCCTACAGGGGTCTGGACGGAAACACCATATATTTT. Residues: CASSVSYRGLDGNTIYF.

The chain uses TRBV6-5 and TRBJ2-1; no reliable D call. Deletions cut 2 bases from V and 10 bases from J, with 6 bases between. The CDR3 has 11 residues. Germline V gene lookup returns CDR1 MNHEY and CDR2 SVGAGI. The CDR3 sequence is CASSYGSEQFF. The CDR3 DNA is TGTGCCAGCAGTTACGGTTCGGAGCAGTTCTTC.

The chain carries TRBV7-9 and TRBJ2-5, with 7 bases identical to TRBD1. The germline V gene has CDR1 SEHNR and CDR2 FQNEAQ (reference sequence). V shed 3 bases and J 5 bases; nucleotides not matched to a gene: 9. The CDR3 sequence is 15 residues long. The CDR3: CASSFYQGVVETQYF. The CDR3 coding sequence is TGTGCCAGCAGCTTTTATCAGGGGGTAGTGGAGACCCAGTACTTC.

J is TRBJ2-7 and V is TRBV10-3; 10 bases align to TRBD2. The trim removed 5 bases at V and 3 bases at J, leaving 10 bases unmatched. CDR1 ENHRY and CDR2 SYGVKD come from the germline V gene. The CDR3 sequence is 16 residues long. CDR3 protein: CAISPYSGRKYYEQYF. DNA of the CDR3: TGTGCCATCAGTCCTTATAGCGGGAGGAAGTACTACGAGCAGTACTTC.

The chain is built from TRBV7-8 and TRBJ2-5; D ambiguous. TRBJ2-7 matches the DNA end more closely, so the J call is doubtful. This CDR3 comprises 13 residues. From germline, CDR1 is SGHVS and CDR2 FQNEAQ. This CDR3 is CASSLGIAYEQYF. In DNA form, the CDR3 reads TGTGCCAGCAGCTTAGGCATCGCCTACGAGCAGTACTTC.

V usage is TRBV27 and J usage is TRBJ2-1; the D call may be TRBD1 or TRBD2 (5 bases each). V was shortened by 6 bases and J by 9 bases, with 12 bases between the two germline ends. This CDR3 region has 12 residues. Germline V gene lookup returns CDR1 MNHEY and CDR2 SMNVEV (reference sequence). CDR3 in DNA: TGTGCCAGCAGCCGCCGGGGCCTTGAGCAGTTCTTC. Translation gives CASSRRGLEQFF.

A word on this clone: Other DNA sequences from this sample encode an identical CDR3 as well. The chain uses TRBV28 and TRBJ1-3; TRBD1 matches 7 bases. CDR1 and CDR2 from the germline V gene are MDHEN and SYDVKM. V lost 4 bases, J lost 3 bases, and 6 bases stayed unmatched. The CDR3 has 15 amino acids. The CDR3 DNA reads TGTGCCAGCAGTTCAGGGCAGGGGGATGGAAACACCATATATTTT. This translates into CASSSGQGDGNTIYF. Full variable domain (missing parts from reference TRBV28 and TRBJ1-3): DVKVTQSSRYLVKRTGEKVFLECVQDMDHENMFWYRQDPGLGLRLIYFSYDVKMKEKGDIPEGYSVSREKKERFSLILESASTNQTSMYLCASSSGQGDGNTIYFGEGSWLTVV.